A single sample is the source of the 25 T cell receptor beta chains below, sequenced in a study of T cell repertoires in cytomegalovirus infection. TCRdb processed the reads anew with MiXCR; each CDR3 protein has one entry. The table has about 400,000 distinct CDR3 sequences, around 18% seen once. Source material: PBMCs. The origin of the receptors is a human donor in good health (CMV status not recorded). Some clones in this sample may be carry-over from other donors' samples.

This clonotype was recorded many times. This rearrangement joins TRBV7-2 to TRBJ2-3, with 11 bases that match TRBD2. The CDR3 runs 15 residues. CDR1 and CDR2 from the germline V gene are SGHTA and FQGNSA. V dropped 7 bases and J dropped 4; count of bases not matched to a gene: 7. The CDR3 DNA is TGTGCCAGCACCCTAGCGGGGGGAAGCCCAGATACGCAGTATTTT. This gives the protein CASTLAGGSPDTQYF.

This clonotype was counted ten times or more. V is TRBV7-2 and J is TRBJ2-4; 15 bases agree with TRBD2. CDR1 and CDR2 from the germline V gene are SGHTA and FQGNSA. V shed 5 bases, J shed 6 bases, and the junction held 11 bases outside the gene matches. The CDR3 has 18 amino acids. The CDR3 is CASSKRTSGRAGGNIQYF. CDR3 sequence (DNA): TGTGCCAGCAGCAAGCGGACTAGCGGGAGGGCCGGGGGAAACATTCAGTACTTC.

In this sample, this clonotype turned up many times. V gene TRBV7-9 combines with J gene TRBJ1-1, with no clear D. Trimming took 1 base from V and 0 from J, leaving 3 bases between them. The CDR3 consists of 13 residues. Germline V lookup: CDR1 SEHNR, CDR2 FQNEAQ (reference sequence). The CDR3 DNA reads TGTGCCAGCAGCTTAGTCTTGAACACTGAAGCTTTCTTT. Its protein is CASSLVLNTEAFF.

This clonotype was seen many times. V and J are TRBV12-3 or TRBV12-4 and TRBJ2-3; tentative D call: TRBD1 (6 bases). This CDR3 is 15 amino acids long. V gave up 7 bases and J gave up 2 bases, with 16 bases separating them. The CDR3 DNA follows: TGTGCCAGCAACCCTGACAGGTGGACCACAGATACGCAGTATTTT. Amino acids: CASNPDRWTTDTQYF.

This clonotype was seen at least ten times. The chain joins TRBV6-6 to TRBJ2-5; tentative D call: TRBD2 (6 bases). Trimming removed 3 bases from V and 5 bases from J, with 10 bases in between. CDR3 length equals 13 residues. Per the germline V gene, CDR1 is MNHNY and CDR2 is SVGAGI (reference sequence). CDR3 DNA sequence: TGTGCCAGCAGTTATGCTGGAGGGGAGACCCAGTACTTC. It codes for CASSYAGGETQYF.

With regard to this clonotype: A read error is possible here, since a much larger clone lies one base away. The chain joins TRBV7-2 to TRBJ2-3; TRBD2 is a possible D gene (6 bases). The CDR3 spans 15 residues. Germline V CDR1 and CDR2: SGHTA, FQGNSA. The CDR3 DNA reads TGTGCCAACAGCTTAGTCCCTAGCGCCGGTGGCACGCAGTATTTT. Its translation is CANSLVPSAGGTQYF.

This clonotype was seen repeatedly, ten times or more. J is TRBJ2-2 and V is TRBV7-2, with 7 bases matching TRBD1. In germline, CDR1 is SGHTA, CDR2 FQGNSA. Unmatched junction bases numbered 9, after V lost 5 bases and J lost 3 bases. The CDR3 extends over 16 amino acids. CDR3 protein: CASSTKTGTYTGELFF. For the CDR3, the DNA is TGTGCCAGCAGCACAAAGACAGGGACCTACACCGGGGAGCTGTTTTTT.

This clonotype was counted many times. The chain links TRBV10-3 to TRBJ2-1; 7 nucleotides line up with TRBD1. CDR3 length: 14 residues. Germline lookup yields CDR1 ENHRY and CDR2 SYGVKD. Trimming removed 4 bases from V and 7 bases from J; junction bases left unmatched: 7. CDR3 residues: CAISAQGSMNEQFF. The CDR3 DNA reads TGTGCCATCAGTGCACAGGGGTCTATGAATGAGCAGTTCTTC.

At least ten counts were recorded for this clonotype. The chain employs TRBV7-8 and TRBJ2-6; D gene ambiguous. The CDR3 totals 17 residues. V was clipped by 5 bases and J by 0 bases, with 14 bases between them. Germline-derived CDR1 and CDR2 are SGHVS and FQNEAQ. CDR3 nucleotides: TGTGCCAGCAGCCCCGGGCCCTTGGGCTCTGGGGCCAACGTCCTGACTTTC. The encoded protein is CASSPGPLGSGANVLTF.

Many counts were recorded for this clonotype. For the CDR3, the DNA is TGTGCCAGCAGCTTAGTAGGAGGGACAGGGACGCTTGCAACTAATGAAAAACTGTTTTTT. It is translated as CASSLVGGTGTLATNEKLFF. V gene TRBV7-8 combines with J gene TRBJ1-4; 9 nucleotides line up with TRBD1. This CDR3 comprises 20 residues. Germline CDR1 and CDR2: SGHVS and FQNEAQ. V trimming: 1 base; J trimming: 0 bases; junction bases outside the gene matches: 12.

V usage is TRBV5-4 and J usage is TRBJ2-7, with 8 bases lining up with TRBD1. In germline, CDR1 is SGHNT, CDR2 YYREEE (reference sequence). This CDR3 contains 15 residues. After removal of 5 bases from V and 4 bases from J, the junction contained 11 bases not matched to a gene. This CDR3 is CASRRATGDVYEQYF. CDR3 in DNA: TGTGCCAGCAGACGAGCGACAGGGGATGTTTACGAGCAGTACTTC. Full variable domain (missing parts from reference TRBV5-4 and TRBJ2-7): ETGVTQSPTHLIKTRGQQVTLRCSSQSGHNTVSWYQQALGQGPQFIFQYYREEENGRGNFPPRFSGLQFPNYSSELNVNALELDDSALYLCASRRATGDVYEQYFGPGTRLTVT.

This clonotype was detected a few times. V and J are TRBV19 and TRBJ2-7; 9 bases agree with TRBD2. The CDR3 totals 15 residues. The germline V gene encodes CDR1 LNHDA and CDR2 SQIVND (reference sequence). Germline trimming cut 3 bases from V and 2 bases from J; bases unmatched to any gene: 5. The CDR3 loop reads CASSISTSGTYEQYF. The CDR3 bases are TGTGCCAGTAGTATCTCGACTAGCGGAACCTACGAGCAGTACTTC.

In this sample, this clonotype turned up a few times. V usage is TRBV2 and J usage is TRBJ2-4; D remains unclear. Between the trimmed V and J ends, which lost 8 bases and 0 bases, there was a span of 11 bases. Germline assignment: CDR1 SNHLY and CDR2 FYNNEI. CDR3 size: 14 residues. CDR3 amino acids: CASSQLVAKNIQYF. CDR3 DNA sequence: TGTGCCAGCTCCCAGCTCGTAGCCAAAAACATTCAGTACTTC.

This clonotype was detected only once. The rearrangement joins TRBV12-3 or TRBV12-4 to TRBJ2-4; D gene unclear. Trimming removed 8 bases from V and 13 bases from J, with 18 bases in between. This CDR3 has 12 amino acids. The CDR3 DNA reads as TGTGCCAGCGCCAACCCACTGGATCACCAGTACTTC. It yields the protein CASANPLDHQYF.

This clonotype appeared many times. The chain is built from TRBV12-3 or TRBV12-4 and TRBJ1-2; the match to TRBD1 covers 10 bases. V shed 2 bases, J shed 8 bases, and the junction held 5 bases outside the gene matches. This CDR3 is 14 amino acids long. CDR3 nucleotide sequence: TGTGCCAGCAGTTTATTTGGGACAGGGGAAGGCTACACCTTC. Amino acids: CASSLFGTGEGYTF.

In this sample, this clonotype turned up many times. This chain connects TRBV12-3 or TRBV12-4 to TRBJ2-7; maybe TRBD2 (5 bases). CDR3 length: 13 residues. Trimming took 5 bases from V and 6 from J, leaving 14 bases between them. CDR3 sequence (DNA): TGTGCCAGCAGTACGCCGCGGAGCGGCGAGCAGTACTTC. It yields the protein CASSTPRSGEQYF.

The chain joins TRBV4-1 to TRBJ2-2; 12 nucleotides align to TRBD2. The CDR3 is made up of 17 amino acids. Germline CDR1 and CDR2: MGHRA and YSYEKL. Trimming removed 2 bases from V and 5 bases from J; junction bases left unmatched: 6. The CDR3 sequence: CASSQRLAGAGTGELFF. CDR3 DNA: TGCGCCAGCAGCCAACGACTAGCGGGAGCGGGGACCGGGGAGCTGTTTTTT.

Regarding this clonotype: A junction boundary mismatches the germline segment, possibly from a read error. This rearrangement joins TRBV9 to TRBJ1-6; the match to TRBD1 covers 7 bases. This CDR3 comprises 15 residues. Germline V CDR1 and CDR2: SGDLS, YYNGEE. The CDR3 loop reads CASSPTGQTNSPPHF. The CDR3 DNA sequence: TGTGCCAGCAGCCCGACGGGACAGACCAATTCACCCCCCCACTTT.

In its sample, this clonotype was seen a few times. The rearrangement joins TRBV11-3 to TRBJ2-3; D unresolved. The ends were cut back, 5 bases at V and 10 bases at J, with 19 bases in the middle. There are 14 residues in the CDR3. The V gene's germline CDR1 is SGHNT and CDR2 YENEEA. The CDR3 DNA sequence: TGTGCCAGCAGCCGAGTAGGCCTCGGGTCTGCGCAGTATTTT. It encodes CASSRVGLGSAQYF.

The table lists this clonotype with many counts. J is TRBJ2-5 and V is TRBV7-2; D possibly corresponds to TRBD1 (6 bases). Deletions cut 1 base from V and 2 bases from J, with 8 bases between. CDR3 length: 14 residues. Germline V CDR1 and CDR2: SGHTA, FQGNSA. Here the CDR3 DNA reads TGTGCCAGCAGCTTAGTTCAGGGGCAAGAGACCCAGTACTTC. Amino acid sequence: CASSLVQGQETQYF.

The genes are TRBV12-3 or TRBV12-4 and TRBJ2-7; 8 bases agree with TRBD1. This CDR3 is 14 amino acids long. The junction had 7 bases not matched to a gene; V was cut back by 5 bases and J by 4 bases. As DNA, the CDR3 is TGTGCCAGCAGTCAGGACAGGGATATTTACGAGCAGTACTTC. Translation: CASSQDRDIYEQYF.

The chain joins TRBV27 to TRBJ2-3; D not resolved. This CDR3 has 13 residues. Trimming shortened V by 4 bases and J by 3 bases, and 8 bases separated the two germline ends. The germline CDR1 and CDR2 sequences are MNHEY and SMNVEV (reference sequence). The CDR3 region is CASSSAPTDTQYF. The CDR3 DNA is TGTGCCAGCAGTTCCGCTCCGACAGATACGCAGTATTTT.

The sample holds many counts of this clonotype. CDR3 in DNA: TGTGCCAGCAGCGCCGCCCGGATGATAGCCGATACGCAGTATTTT. This translates into CASSAARMIADTQYF. The rearrangement uses TRBV7-2 and TRBJ2-3; D not resolved. Trimming cost V 5 bases and J 6 bases, with 18 bases left between them. Per the germline V gene, CDR1 is SGHTA and CDR2 is FQGNSA. The CDR3 is 15 residues long.

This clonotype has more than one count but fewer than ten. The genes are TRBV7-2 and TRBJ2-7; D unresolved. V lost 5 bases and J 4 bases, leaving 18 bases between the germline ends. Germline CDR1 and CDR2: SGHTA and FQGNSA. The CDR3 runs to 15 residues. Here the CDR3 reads CASSTETSRVYEQYF. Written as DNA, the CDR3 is TGTGCCAGCAGCACGGAGACCTCAAGGGTTTACGAGCAGTACTTC.

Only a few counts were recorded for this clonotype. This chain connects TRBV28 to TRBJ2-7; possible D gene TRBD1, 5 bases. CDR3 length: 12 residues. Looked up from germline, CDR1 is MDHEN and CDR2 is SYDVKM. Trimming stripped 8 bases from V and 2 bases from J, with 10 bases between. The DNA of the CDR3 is TGTGCCAGCGTCGCAGGGACCTACGAGCAGTACTTC. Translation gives CASVAGTYEQYF. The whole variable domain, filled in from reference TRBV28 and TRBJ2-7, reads DVKVTQSSRYLVKRTGEKVFLECVQDMDHENMFWYRQDPGLGLRLIYFSYDVKMKEKGDIPEGYSVSREKKERFSLILESASTNQTSMYLCASVAGTYEQYFGPGTRLTVT.